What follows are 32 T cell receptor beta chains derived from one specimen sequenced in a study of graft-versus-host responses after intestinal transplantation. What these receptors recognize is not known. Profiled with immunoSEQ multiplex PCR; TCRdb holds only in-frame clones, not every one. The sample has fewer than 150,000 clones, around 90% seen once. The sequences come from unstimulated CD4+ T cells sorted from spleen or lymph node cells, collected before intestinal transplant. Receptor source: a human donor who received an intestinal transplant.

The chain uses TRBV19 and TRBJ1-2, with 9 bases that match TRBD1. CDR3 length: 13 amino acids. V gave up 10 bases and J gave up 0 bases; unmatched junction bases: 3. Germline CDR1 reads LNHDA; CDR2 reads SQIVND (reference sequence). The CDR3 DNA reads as TGTGCCACCTGGACAGGGGCTAACTATGGCTACACCTTC. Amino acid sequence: CATWTGANYGYTF.

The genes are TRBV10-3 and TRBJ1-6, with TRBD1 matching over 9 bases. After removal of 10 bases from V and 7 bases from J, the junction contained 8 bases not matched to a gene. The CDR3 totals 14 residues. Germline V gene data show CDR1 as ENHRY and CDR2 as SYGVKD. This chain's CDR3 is CATGTGLGNSPLHF. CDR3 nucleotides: TGTGCCACCGGGACAGGGCTTGGAAATTCACCCCTCCACTTT.

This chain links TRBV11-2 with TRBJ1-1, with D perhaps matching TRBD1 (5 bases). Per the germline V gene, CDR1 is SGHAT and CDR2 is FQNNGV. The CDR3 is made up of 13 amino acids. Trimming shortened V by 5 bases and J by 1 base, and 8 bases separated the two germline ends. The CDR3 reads CASSHGQNTEAFF. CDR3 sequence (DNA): TGTGCCAGCAGCCATGGACAGAACACTGAAGCTTTCTTT.

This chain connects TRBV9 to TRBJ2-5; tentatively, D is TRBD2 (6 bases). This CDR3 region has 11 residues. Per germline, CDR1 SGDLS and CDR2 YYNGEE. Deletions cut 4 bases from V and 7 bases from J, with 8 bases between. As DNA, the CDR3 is TGTGCCAGCAGCTCGCGGGGGACCCAGTACTTC. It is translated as CASSSRGTQYF.

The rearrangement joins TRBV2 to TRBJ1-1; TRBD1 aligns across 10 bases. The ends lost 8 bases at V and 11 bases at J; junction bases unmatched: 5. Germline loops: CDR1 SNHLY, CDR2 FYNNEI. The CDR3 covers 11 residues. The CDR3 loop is CASGGQGWAFF. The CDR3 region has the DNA TGTGCCAGCGGGGGACAGGGGTGGGCTTTCTTT. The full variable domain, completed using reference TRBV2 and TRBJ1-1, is EPEVTQTPSHQVTQMGQEVILRCVPISNHLYFYWYRQILGQKVEFLVSFYNNEISEKSEIFDDQFSVERPDGSNFTLKIRSTKLEDSAMYFCASGGQGWAFFGQGTRLTVV.

The CDR3 sequence: CASSTGSNQPQHF. CDR3 sequence (DNA): TGTGCCAGCAGTACAGGATCCAATCAGCCCCAGCATTTT. The rearrangement joins TRBV6-5 to TRBJ1-5, with D possibly TRBD1 on 5 matching bases. This CDR3 comprises 13 residues. V lost 5 bases and J 3 bases, leaving 8 bases between the germline ends. Germline V gene sequence: CDR1 MNHEY, CDR2 SVGAGI.

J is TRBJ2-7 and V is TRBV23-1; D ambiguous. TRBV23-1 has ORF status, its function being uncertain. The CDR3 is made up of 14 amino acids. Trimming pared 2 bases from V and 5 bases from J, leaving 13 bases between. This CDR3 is CASSQAFVGNEQYF. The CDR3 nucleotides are TGCGCCAGCAGTCAAGCATTTGTGGGGAACGAGCAGTACTTC.

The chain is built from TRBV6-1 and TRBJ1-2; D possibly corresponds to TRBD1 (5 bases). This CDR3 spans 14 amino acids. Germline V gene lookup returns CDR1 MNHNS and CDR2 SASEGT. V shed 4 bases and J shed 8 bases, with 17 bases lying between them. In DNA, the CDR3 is TGTGCCAGCAGTGGATGGGGTACAGGCGGGGGCTACACCTTC. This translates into CASSGWGTGGGYTF.

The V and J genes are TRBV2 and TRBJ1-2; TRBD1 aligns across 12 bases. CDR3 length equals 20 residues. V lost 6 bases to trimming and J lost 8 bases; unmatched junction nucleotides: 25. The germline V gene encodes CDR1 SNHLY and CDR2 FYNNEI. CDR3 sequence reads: CASRLYINPGQGAKFGGYTF. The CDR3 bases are TGTGCCAGCAGGCTCTACATAAATCCGGGACAGGGGGCGAAATTTGGAGGCTACACCTTC. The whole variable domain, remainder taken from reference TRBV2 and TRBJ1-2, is EPEVTQTPSHQVTQMGQEVILRCVPISNHLYFYWYRQILGQKVEFLVSFYNNEISEKSEIFDDQFSVERPDGSNFTLKIRSTKLEDSAMYFCASRLYINPGQGAKFGGYTFGSGTRLTVV.

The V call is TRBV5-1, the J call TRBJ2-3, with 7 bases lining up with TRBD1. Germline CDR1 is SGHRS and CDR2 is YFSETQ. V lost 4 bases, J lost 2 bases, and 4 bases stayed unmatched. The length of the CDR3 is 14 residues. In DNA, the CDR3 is TGCGCCAGCAGCCCGGGACAGACCACAGATACGCAGTATTTT. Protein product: CASSPGQTTDTQYF.

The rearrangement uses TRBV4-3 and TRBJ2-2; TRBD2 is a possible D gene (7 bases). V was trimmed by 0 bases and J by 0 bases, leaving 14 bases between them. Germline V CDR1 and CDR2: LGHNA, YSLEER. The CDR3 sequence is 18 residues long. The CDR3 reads CASSQEGGGYTNTGELFF. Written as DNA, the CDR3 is TGCGCCAGCAGCCAAGAGGGGGGGGGCTATACGAACACCGGGGAGCTGTTTTTT.

The CDR3 sequence is CASSLGLAEAYEQYF. The CDR3 nucleotides are TGTGCCAGCAGCTTGGGACTAGCGGAGGCATACGAGCAGTACTTC. The genes are TRBV5-4 and TRBJ2-7, with 9 bases lining up with TRBD2. Germline assignment: CDR1 SGHNT and CDR2 YYREEE (reference sequence). The ends lost 0 bases at V and 4 bases at J; junction bases unmatched: 5. This CDR3 region has 15 residues.

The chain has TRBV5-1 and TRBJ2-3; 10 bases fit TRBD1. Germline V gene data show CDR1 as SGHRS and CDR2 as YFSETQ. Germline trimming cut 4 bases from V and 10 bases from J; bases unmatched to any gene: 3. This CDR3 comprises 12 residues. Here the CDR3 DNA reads TGCGCCAGCAGCGGCGGGACAGGGGCGCAGTATTTT. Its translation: CASSGGTGAQYF.

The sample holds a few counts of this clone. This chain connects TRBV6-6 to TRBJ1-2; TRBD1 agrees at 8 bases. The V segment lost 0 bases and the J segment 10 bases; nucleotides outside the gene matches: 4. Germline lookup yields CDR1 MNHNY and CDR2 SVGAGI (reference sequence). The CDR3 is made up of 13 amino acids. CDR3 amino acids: CASSYSGQALYTF. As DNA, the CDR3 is TGTGCCAGCAGTTACTCGGGACAGGCCCTCTACACCTTC.

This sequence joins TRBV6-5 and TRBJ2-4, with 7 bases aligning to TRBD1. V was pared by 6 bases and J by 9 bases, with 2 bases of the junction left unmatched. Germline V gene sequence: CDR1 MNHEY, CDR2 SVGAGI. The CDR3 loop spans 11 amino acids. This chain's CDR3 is CASRQGSIQYF. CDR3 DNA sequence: TGTGCCAGCAGACAGGGGTCCATTCAGTACTTC.

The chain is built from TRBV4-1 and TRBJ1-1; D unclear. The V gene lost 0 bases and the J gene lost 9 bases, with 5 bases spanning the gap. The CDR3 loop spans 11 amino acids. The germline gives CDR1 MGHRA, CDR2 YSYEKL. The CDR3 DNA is TGCGCCAGCAGCCAAGACAGAAAAGCTTTCTTT. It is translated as CASSQDRKAFF.

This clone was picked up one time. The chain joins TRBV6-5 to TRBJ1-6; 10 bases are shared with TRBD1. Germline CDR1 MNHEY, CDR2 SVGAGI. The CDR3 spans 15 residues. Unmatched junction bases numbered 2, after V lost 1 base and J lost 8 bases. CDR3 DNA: TGTGCCAGCAGTTACTTCGGGACAGGGGATTCACCCCTCCACTTT. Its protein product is CASSYFGTGDSPLHF.

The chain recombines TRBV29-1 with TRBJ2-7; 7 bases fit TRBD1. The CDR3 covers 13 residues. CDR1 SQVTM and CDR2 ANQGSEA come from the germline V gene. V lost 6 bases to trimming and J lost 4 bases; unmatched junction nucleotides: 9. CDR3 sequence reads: CSVLRDRDYEQYF. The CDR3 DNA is TGCAGCGTCTTACGGGACAGAGATTACGAGCAGTACTTC.

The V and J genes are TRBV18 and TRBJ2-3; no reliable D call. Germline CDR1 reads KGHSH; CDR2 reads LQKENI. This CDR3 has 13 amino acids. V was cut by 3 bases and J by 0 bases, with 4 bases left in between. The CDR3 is CASSPKSTDTQYF. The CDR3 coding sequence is TGTGCCAGCTCACCCAAGAGCACAGATACGCAGTATTTT.

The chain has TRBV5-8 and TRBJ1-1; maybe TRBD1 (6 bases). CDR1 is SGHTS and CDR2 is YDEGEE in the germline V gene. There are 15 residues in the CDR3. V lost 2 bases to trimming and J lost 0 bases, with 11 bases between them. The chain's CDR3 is CASSFLGGVNTEAFF. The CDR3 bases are TGTGCCAGCAGCTTCCTAGGGGGGGTGAACACTGAAGCTTTCTTT.

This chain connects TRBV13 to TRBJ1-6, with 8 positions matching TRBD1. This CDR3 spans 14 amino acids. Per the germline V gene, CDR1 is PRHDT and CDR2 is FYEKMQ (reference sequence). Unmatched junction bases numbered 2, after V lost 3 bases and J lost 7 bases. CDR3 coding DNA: TGTGCCAGCAGCTTCCGGGACAGGAATTCACCCCTCCACTTT. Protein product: CASSFRDRNSPLHF. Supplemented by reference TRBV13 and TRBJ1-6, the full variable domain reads AAGVIQSPRHLIKEKRETATLKCYPIPRHDTVYWYQQGPGQDPQFLISFYEKMQSDKGSIPDRFSAQQFSDYHSELNMSSLELGDSALYFCASSFRDRNSPLHFGNGTRLTVT.

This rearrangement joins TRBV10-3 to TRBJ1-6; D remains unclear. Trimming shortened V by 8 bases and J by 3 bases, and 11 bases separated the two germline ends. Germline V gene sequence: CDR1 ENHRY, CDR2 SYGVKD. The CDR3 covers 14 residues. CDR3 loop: CAIAPGLYNSPLHF. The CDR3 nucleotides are TGTGCCATCGCTCCGGGTCTCTATAATTCACCCCTCCACTTT.

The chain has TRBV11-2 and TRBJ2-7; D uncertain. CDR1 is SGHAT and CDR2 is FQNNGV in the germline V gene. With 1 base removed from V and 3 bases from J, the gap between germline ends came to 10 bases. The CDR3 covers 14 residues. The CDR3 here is CASSLATPFYEQYF. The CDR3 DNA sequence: TGTGCCAGCAGCTTAGCGACCCCTTTCTACGAGCAGTACTTC. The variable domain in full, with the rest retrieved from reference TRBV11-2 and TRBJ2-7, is EAGVAQSPRYKIIEKRQSVAFWCNPISGHATLYWYQQILGQGPKLLIQFQNNGVVDDSQLPKDRFSAERLKGVDSTLKIQPAKLEDSAVYLCASSLATPFYEQYFGPGTRLTVT.

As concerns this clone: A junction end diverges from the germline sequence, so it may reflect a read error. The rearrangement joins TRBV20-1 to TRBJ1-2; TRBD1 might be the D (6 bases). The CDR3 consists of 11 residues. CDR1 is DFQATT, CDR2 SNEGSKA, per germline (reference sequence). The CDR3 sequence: CSARDQGRNQF. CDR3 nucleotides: TGCAGTGCTAGAGATCAGGGGCGTAACCAATTC.

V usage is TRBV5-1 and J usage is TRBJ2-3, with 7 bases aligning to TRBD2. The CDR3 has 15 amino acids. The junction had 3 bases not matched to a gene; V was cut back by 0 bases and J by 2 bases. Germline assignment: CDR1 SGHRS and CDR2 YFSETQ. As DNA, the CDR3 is TGCGCCAGCAGCTTGGGAGGACTAGACACAGATACGCAGTATTTT. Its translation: CASSLGGLDTDTQYF.

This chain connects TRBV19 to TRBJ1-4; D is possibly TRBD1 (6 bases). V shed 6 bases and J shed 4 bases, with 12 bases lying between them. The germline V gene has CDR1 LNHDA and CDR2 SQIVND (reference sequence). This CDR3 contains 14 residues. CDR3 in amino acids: CASSSDRLNEKLFF. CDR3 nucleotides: TGTGCCAGTAGCTCCGACAGGCTTAATGAAAAACTGTTTTTT.

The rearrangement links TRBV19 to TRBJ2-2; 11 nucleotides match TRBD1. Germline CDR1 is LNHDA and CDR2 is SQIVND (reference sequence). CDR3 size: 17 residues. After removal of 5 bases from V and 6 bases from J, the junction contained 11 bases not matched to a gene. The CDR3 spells CASSSRDRGSGAGELFF. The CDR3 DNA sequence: TGTGCCAGTAGTTCCCGGGACAGGGGGTCGGGGGCCGGGGAGCTGTTTTTT. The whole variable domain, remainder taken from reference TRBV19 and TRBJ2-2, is DGGITQSPKYLFRKEGQNVTLSCEQNLNHDAMYWYRQDPGQGLRLIYYSQIVNDFQKGDIAEGYSVSREKKESFPLTVTSAQKNPTAFYLCASSSRDRGSGAGELFFGEGSRLTVL.

This chain's CDR3 is CASSAELDTGYTF. Written as DNA, the CDR3 is TGTGCCAGCAGCGCAGAGTTGGATACTGGCTACACCTTC. The gene calls are TRBV9 and TRBJ1-2, with no clear D. V lost 3 bases and J 7 bases, leaving 13 bases between the germline ends. This CDR3 is 13 amino acids long. CDR1 and CDR2 (germline): SGDLS, YYNGEE.

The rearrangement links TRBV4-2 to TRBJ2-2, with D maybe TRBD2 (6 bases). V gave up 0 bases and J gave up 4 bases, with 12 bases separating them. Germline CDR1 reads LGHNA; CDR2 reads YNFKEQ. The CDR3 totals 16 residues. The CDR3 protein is CASSQEEVAVTGELFF. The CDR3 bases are TGTGCCAGCAGCCAAGAGGAGGTAGCGGTCACCGGGGAGCTGTTTTTT.

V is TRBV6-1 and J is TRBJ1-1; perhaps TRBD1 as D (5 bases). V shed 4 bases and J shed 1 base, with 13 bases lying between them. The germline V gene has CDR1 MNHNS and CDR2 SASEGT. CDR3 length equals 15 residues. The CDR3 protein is CASSGGTVANTEAFF. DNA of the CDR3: TGTGCCAGCAGTGGGGGGACGGTGGCGAACACTGAAGCTTTCTTT.

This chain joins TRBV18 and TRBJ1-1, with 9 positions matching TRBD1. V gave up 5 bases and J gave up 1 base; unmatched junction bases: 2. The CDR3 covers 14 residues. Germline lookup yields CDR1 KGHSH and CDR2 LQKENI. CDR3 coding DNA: TGTGCCAGCTCAACGGGACAGGGGAACACTGAAGCTTTCTTT. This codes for CASSTGQGNTEAFF.

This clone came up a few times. This chain's CDR3 is CASSSYGQGGYTF. For the CDR3, the DNA is TGTGCCAGCAGCTCATACGGACAGGGCGGCTACACCTTC. The rearrangement uses TRBV9 and TRBJ1-2; TRBD1 aligns across 8 bases. V was pared by 4 bases and J by 8 bases, with 7 bases of the junction left unmatched. The CDR3 is made up of 13 amino acids. CDR1 is SGDLS and CDR2 is YYNGEE in the germline V gene.